A selection of T cell receptor beta chains follows, all from one sample in a study of Tregs in tolerant kidney transplant recipients. Their cognate antigens are unknown. Here immunoSEQ multiplex PCR was the method, and the copy in TCRdb shows in-frame clones only, minus some. This sample has 15,000 to 17,000 clones, with around 53% found just once. The sequences come from CD4+ T cells from blood cultured with allogeneic cells, collected before the transplant. These receptors were obtained from a human patient who received a combined kidney and bone marrow transplant. The CDR3 runs from the conserved cysteine through the conserved F or W. D genes are given only for firm matches. Rows give clone size only sometimes, using once, few, many, or a class for an expanded clone.

V	J	D	size	CDR3	DNA
TRBV5-5	TRBJ2-2	.	.	CASSFRPGAQRTGELFF	TGTGCCAGCAGCTTCCGTCCCGGCGCCCAGAGGACCGGGGAGCTGTTTTTT
TRBV10-3	TRBJ1-3	.	few	CAISATGRAGNTIYF	TGTGCCATCAGTGCAACAGGGAGAGCCGGAAACACCATATATTTT
TRBV7-2	TRBJ1-2	.	medium-sized	CASSLENGEPNGYTF	TGTGCCAGCAGCTTAGAGAATGGGGAGCCAAATGGCTACACCTTC
TRBV5-1	TRBJ2-3	TRBD2	.	CASSFGTSGSSDTQYF	TGCGCCAGCAGCTTTGGGACTAGCGGGAGTTCAGATACGCAGTATTTT
TRBV7-9	TRBJ1-1	TRBD1	.	CASRLTGGLAEAFF	TGTGCCAGCAGACTGACAGGGGGCTTGGCTGAAGCTTTCTTT
TRBV5-4	TRBJ2-3	TRBD2	few	CASSRKIAGLPTDTQYF	TGTGCCAGCAGCCGGAAGATAGCGGGCCTCCCCACAGATACGCAGTATTTT
TRBV7-6	TRBJ2-1	.	.	CASSPGVVQEQFF	TGTGCCAGCAGTCCGGGAGTTGTTCAAGAGCAGTTCTTC
TRBV9	TRBJ1-2	.	few	CASNAGENYGYTF	TGTGCCAGCAACGCTGGGGAGAACTATGGCTACACCTTC
TRBV18	TRBJ1-1	.	.	CASSPPSRDNTEAFF	TGTGCCAGCTCACCACCATCCAGGGATAACACTGAAGCTTTCTTT
TRBV6-4	TRBJ2-7	TRBD2	.	CASSEGGGAYEQYF	TGTGCCAGCAGTGAGGGGGGGGGAGCCTACGAGCAGTACTTC
TRBV10-3	TRBJ2-3	.	once	CAISDGTDTQYF	TGTGCCATCAGTGACGGCACAGATACGCAGTATTTT
TRBV2	TRBJ2-7	TRBD1	.	CASNGQGREYEQYF	TGTGCCAGCAATGGACAGGGAAGGGAGTACGAGCAGTACTTC
TRBV21-1	TRBJ1-1	.	.	CASSKEGTGRNTEAFF	TGTGCCAGCAGCAAAGAGGGGACAGGGAGGAACACTGAAGCTTTCTTT
TRBV11-3	TRBJ2-5	.	.	CASSLETQETQYF	TGTGCCAGCAGCTTAGAGACACAAGAGACCCAGTACTTC
TRBV6-5	TRBJ2-5	.	once	CASSYGKGPQETQYF	TGTGCCAGCAGTTACGGGAAGGGGCCGCAAGAGACCCAGTACTTC
TRBV9	TRBJ1-2	TRBD1	.	CASSVGGQGAYGYTF	TGTGCCAGCAGCGTCGGGGGACAGGGGGCCTATGGCTACACCTTC
TRBV4-1	TRBJ2-3	TRBD2	.	CASSQGPLAEITDTQYF	TGCGCCAGCAGCCAAGGGCCACTAGCGGAGATCACAGATACGCAGTATTTT
TRBV14	TRBJ2-2	.	medium-sized	CASSQDIGARGHGELFF	TGTGCCAGCAGCCAAGATATTGGGGCCAGGGGCCACGGGGAGCTGTTTTTT
TRBV18	TRBJ2-7	TRBD1	.	CASSPNPQGVYEQYF	TGTGCCAGCTCACCAAATCCACAGGGGGTCTACGAGCAGTACTTC
TRBV11-2	TRBJ2-7	.	.	CASSPSDSMGTSSYEQYF	TGTGCCAGCAGCCCATCGGACAGCATGGGGACAAGCTCCTACGAGCAGTACTTC
TRBV10-1	TRBJ2-1	.	.	CASSLGTEQFF	TGCGCCAGCAGTTTGGGCACTGAGCAGTTCTTC
TRBV7-2	TRBJ2-3	.	.	CASSLVGTTADTQYF	TGTGCCAGCAGCTTAGTGGGTACTACTGCAGATACGCAGTATTTT
TRBV7-2	TRBJ2-1	.	once	CASSSDSVYNEQFF	TGTGCCAGCAGCTCGGACAGCGTTTACAATGAGCAGTTCTTC
TRBV18	TRBJ2-7	TRBD1	once	CASSPWLDRSYEQYF	TGTGCCAGCTCACCATGGTTGGACAGGAGTTACGAGCAGTACTTC
TRBV7-6	TRBJ2-7	.	.	CASSPVSGRGEQYF	TGTGCCAGCAGCCCCGTCTCCGGTAGAGGCGAGCAGTACTTC
TRBV7-9	TRBJ2-7	.	.	CASSLLGVEQYF	TGTGCCAGCAGCTTACTAGGGGTCGAGCAGTACTTC
TRBV7-2	TRBJ1-1	.	.	CASTLGSVGTEAFF	TGTGCCAGCACCCTAGGGAGTGTTGGGACTGAAGCTTTCTTT
TRBV4-2	TRBJ2-1	.	few	CASSHPGNEQFF	TGTGCCAGCAGCCACCCCGGTAATGAGCAGTTCTTC
TRBV5-4	TRBJ2-1	TRBD1	medium-sized	CASSSRQGVYNEQFF	TGTGCCAGCAGCTCCCGACAGGGAGTCTACAATGAGCAGTTCTTC
TRBV7-3	TRBJ2-2	TRBD1	.	CASSRGLAGTGELFF	TGTGCCAGCTCAAGGGGGCTAGCTGGGACCGGGGAGCTGTTTTTT
TRBV4-3	TRBJ1-6	.	many	CASSHPGRNSPLHF	TGCGCCAGCAGCCACCCAGGGAGGAATTCCCCCCTCCACTTT
TRBV4-3	TRBJ2-5	.	few	CASSSPGGAETQYF	TGCGCCAGCAGCTCACCCGGGGGAGCGGAGACCCAGTACTTC
TRBV21-1	TRBJ2-7	.	.	CASSARQGGEQYF	TGTGCCAGCAGCGCCCGACAGGGAGGTGAGCAGTACTTC
TRBV19	TRBJ1-2	.	.	CASSKQGVLNYGYTF	TGTGCCAGTAGTAAACAGGGCGTACTTAACTATGGCTACACCTTC
TRBV11-3	TRBJ1-2	.	.	CASSLAEAGYTF	TGTGCCAGCAGCTTAGCGGAGGCTGGCTACACCTTC
TRBV5-4	TRBJ2-3	.	.	CASSPVNSITDTQYF	TGTGCCAGCAGCCCCGTGAACTCGATCACAGATACGCAGTATTTT
TRBV5-1	TRBJ1-2	TRBD1	.	CASSSQPGQVNYGYTF	TGCGCCAGCAGCTCTCAACCGGGACAGGTTAACTATGGCTACACCTTC
TRBV7-4	TRBJ2-4	.	.	CASSDHRVVKNIQYF	TGTGCCAGCAGCGATCATCGGGTGGTCAAAAACATTCAGTACTTC
TRBV27	TRBJ2-7	TRBD2	.	CASRGDGRSWGLYEQYF	TGTGCCAGCAGGGGGGACGGGAGGAGCTGGGGCCTCTACGAGCAGTACTTC
TRBV9	TRBJ1-6	TRBD1	.	CASSVEDRGYSPLHF	TGTGCCAGCAGCGTGGAGGACAGGGGTTATTCACCCCTCCACTTT
TRBV2	TRBJ2-5	TRBD2	.	CASSEALAGYQETQYF	TGTGCCAGCAGTGAGGCTCTAGCGGGGTACCAAGAGACCCAGTACTTC
TRBV29-1	TRBJ2-7	TRBD1	few	CSVEEVQGAYEQYF	TGCAGCGTTGAAGAGGTCCAGGGGGCCTACGAGCAGTACTTC
TRBV6-1	TRBJ2-5	.	.	CARSRQVWETQYF	TGTGCCCGATCTAGACAGGTCTGGGAGACCCAGTACTTC
TRBV10-3	TRBJ2-1	.	few	CAISGTLASHNEQFF	TGTGCCATCAGTGGCACCCTAGCATCCCACAATGAGCAGTTCTTC
TRBV18	TRBJ1-1	.	.	CASSPPAGVRNTEAFF	TGTGCCAGCTCACCACCCGCGGGGGTTAGGAACACTGAAGCTTTCTTT
TRBV7-8	TRBJ1-3	.	few	CASSLTGGAGNTIYF	TGTGCCAGCAGCTTAACCGGGGGGGCTGGAAACACCATATATTTT
TRBV4-1	TRBJ2-3	TRBD2	.	CASRRGLAGVYGLDTQYF	TGCGCCAGCAGGCGGGGACTAGCGGGAGTCTACGGCTTAGATACGCAGTATTTT
TRBV4-1	TRBJ2-1	TRBD2	.	CASSQPPSGGELEQFF	TGCGCCAGCAGCCAACCGCCTAGCGGGGGGGAACTTGAGCAGTTCTTC
TRBV23-1	TRBJ1-2	TRBD1	.	CASSRLGTERPTSCGYTF	TGCGCCAGCAGTCGATTAGGGACAGAGCGCCCTACTAGCTGTGGCTACACCTTC
TRBV9	TRBJ2-7	TRBD1	.	CASSASAGTGSYEQYF	TGTGCCAGCAGCGCTTCGGCCGGGACAGGCTCCTACGAGCAGTACTTC
TRBV6-5	TRBJ2-7	.	few	CASSEARTKGAF	TGTGCCAGCAGTGAAGCCCGGACTAAGGGGGCCTTC
TRBV5-1	TRBJ2-1	TRBD2	.	CASSSGLAGGGYNEQFF	TGCGCCAGCAGCTCGGGACTAGCGGGAGGGGGGTACAATGAGCAGTTCTTC
TRBV5-5	TRBJ2-7	.	.	CASSLTYSSYEQYF	TGTGCCAGCAGCTTGACTTACAGCTCCTACGAGCAGTACTTC
TRBV7-2	TRBJ2-7	TRBD2	.	CASSYWTSGGGSEQYF	TGTGCCAGCAGCTACTGGACTAGCGGGGGAGGGAGCGAGCAGTACTTC
TRBV2	TRBJ1-5	TRBD1	.	CASSFDRGVQPQHF	TGTGCCAGCAGCTTCGACAGGGGGGTTCAGCCCCAGCATTTT
TRBV18	TRBJ2-3	.	few	CASSSRLVSRTDTQYF	TGTGCCAGCTCATCCCGACTAGTCAGCCGAACAGATACGCAGTATTTT
TRBV11-1	TRBJ2-3	TRBD2	.	CASSFRRGVTDTQYF	TGTGCCAGCAGCTTTCGCCGGGGGGTCACAGATACGCAGTATTTT
TRBV29-1	TRBJ1-1	TRBD1	.	CSVARQGPNTEAFF	TGCAGCGTGGCAAGACAGGGACCGAACACTGAAGCTTTCTTT